Below, one T cell receptor beta chain is given with its context. What it binds is not known. These data are taken from a study of T cells in lung cancer brain metastases. Study overall: Among the roughly 21 patients, seventeen reported tobacco use, median approximately 40 pack-years. Median interval between primary and brain metastasis samples was 300 to 450 days. Study-wide points: Fragmented FFPE DNA may have left the infiltrating repertoire incompletely captured.

Between roughly 2 and 4.92 ug genomic DNA went in, equal for pairs. Profiled with immunoSEQ multiplex PCR; TCRdb holds only in-frame clones, not every one. There are roughly 1,500 clones in the sample; roughly nine tenths occur only once, and under 14% lies in the top ten. Germline V gives CDR1 SGHVS, CDR2 FQNEAQ. The CDR3 spans 15 residues. V dropped 1 base and J dropped 6 bases, with 13 bases sitting between them. The clonotype originates from a woman in her fifties or sixties with non-small cell lung cancer that had spread to the brain. The sequenced material came from tumor tissue from a brain metastasis. This chain uses TRBV7-8 with TRBJ2-1, with a tentative D call TRBD2 (5 bases). CDR3 sequence (DNA): TGTGCCAGCAGCTTAGATTGGACTGGTTCCAATGAGCAGTTCTTC. Amino acid sequence: CASSLDWTGSNEQFF.